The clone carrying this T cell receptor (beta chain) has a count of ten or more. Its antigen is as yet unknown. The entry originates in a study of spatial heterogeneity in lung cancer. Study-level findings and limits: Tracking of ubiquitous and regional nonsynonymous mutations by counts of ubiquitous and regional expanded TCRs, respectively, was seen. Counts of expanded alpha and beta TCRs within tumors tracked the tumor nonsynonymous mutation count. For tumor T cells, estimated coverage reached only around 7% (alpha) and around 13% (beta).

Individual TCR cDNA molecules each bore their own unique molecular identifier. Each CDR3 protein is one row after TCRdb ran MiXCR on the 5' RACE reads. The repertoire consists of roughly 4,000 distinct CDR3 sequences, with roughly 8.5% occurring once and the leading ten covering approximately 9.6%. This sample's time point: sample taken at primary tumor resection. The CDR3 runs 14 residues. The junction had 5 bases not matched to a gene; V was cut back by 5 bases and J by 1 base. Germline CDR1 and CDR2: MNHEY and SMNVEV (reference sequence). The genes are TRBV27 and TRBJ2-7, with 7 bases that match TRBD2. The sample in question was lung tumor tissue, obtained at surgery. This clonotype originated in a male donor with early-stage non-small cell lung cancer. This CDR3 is CASSHKRGSYEQYF. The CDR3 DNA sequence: TGTGCCAGCAGTCACAAGCGGGGTTCCTACGAGCAGTACTTC.